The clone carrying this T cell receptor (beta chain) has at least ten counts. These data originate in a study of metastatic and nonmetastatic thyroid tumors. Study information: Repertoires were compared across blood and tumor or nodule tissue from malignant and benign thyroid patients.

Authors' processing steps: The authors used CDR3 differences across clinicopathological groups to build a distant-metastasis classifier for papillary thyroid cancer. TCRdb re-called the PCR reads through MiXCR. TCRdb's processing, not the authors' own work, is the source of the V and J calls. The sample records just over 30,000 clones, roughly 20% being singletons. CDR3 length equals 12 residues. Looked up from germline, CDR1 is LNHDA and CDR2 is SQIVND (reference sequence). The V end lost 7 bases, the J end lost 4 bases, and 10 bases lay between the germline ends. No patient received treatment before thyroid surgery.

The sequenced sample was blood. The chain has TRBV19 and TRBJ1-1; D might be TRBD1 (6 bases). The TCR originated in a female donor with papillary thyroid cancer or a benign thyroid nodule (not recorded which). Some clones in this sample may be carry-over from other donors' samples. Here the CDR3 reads CASTDRSTEAFF. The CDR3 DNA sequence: TGTGCCAGTACAGACAGGAGCACTGAAGCTTTCTTT.